These T cell receptor beta chains were read from a single sample in a study of cytomegalovirus exposure and HLA in healthy donors. The assay was immunoSEQ multiplex PCR, and TCRdb's table has in-frame clones only and misses some. The sample carries 85,000 to 120,000 clones, about 60% recorded once. Material: PBMCs. All receptors derive from a human donor in good health. CDR3s include the opening cysteine and the closing phenylalanine or tryptophan. The order of the fields is clone size, V gene, J gene, CDR3 length, D gene, CDR3 DNA, CDR3 protein. D genes are given only for firm matches. Clone size appears in some rows only: once, few, many, or a class for an expanded clone.

once	TRBV5-4	TRBJ2-1	15	TRBD1	TGTGCCAGCAGCCCAGATGGGACAGGGAGGAATGAGCAGTTCTTC	CASSPDGTGRNEQFF
.	TRBV19	TRBJ2-7	19	TRBD2	TGTGCCAGTAGTATGAGGGGCCGAATAGCGGGTGGAGTCTCCTACGAGCAGTACTTC	CASSMRGRIAGGVSYEQYF
.	TRBV18	TRBJ1-5	14	.	TGTGCCAGCTCACCTTCAGGAGGCGGTCAGCCCCAGCATTTT	CASSPSGGGQPQHF
.	TRBV5-1	TRBJ1-3	15	.	TGCGCCAGCAGCTTGGGTACAGGCGCTGGAAACACCATATATTTT	CASSLGTGAGNTIYF
.	TRBV15	TRBJ2-7	15	TRBD1	TGTGCCACCGCCGCTGCCGGGACAGACTCCTACGAGCAGTACTTC	CATAAAGTDSYEQYF
.	TRBV11-2	TRBJ1-4	17	.	TGTGCCAGCAGCTTAGATCCGCCGGGTGGGACTAATGAAAAACTGTTTTTT	CASSLDPPGGTNEKLFF
.	TRBV5-1	TRBJ2-7	15	.	TGCGCCAGCAGCTTGATGGACAGCCAATCCTACGAGCAGTGCTTC	CASSLMDSQSYEQCF
.	TRBV6-5	TRBJ2-1	15	TRBD2	TGTGCCAGCAGTTACGGGGTAGCGGGAGGGAATGAGCAGTTCTTC	CASSYGVAGGNEQFF
once	TRBV29-1	TRBJ1-1	15	TRBD1	TGCAGCGTCGCGGACAGGGGGCTAATTGACACTGAAGCTTTCTTT	CSVADRGLIDTEAFF
.	TRBV6-5	TRBJ2-1	14	TRBD1	TGTGCCAGCAGCCGGGGACAGGCCTACAATGAGCAGTTCTTC	CASSRGQAYNEQFF
.	TRBV28	TRBJ2-5	10	.	TGTGCCAGCAGACAGGGGACCCAGTACTTC	CASRQGTQYF
few	TRBV7-3	TRBJ2-3	17	TRBD2	TGTGCCAGCAGCTTATCTCCGGGACTAGCGCGCACAGATACGCAGTATTTT	CASSLSPGLARTDTQYF
.	TRBV2	TRBJ1-2	12	TRBD1	TGTGCCAGCAGCCCCGACAGGGTTGGCTACACCTTC	CASSPDRVGYTF
.	TRBV5-1	TRBJ2-3	13	.	TGCGCCAGCAGCCCCGAGCCGGCAGATACGCAGTATTTT	CASSPEPADTQYF
.	TRBV5-8	TRBJ2-7	13	TRBD1	TGTGCCAGCAGCTTACAGGGGGCGCGCGAGCAGTACTTC	CASSLQGAREQYF
few	TRBV11-2	TRBJ2-1	15	TRBD2	TGTGCCAGCAGCAAACTAGCGGGAGGGCCAAATGAGCAGTTCTTC	CASSKLAGGPNEQFF
few	TRBV28	TRBJ2-1	20	TRBD2	TGTGCCAGCAGTTTACTCTTACCGAGGGCGGGAGGGGGCTCCTACAATGAGCAGTTCTTC	CASSLLLPRAGGGSYNEQFF
.	TRBV4-1	TRBJ2-1	16	.	TGCGCCAGCAGCCAAGTTGATTTAGTCTCCTACAATGAGCAGTTCTTC	CASSQVDLVSYNEQFF
.	TRBV9	TRBJ1-1	15	.	TGTGCCAGCAGTACCTCCGGGACACTGAACACTGAAGCTTTCTTT	CASSTSGTLNTEAFF
.	TRBV6-5	TRBJ1-3	14	.	TGTGCCAGCAGTTACTCAGGGGCTGGAAACACCATATATTTT	CASSYSGAGNTIYF
.	TRBV19	TRBJ2-7	17	TRBD2	TGTGCCAGTAGTATAGATCTTAGACTAGCGGGAGGCTACGAGCAGTACTTC	CASSIDLRLAGGYEQYF
.	TRBV11-2	TRBJ2-1	15	.	TGTGCCAGCAGCTTACTGCAGGTAGTCCGCAATGAGCAGTTCTTC	CASSLLQVVRNEQFF
.	TRBV5-1	TRBJ1-2	15	TRBD1	TGCGCCAGCAGCGGGATGGGACAGGGGAACTATGGCTACACCTTC	CASSGMGQGNYGYTF
.	TRBV15	TRBJ1-2	15	TRBD1	TGTGCCACCAGCAGCCCAAGGACAGGGGGCTATGGCTACACCTTC	CATSSPRTGGYGYTF
.	TRBV5-1	TRBJ2-3	14	.	TGCGCCAGCAGCTTGGATTTGCAGGGGGATACGCAGTATTTT	CASSLDLQGDTQYF
few	TRBV30	TRBJ2-3	11	.	TGTGCCTGGAGCTCTTCCGGAGGGCAGTATTTT	CAWSSSGGQYF
.	TRBV7-2	TRBJ2-3	18	TRBD2	TGTGCCAGCAGCTTAATGATCTTGGCGGGAGTTCCCACAGATACGCAGTATTTT	CASSLMILAGVPTDTQYF